These 4 T cell receptor beta chains were all obtained from the same sample, sequenced in a study of T cell responses to AZD1222 COVID-19 vaccine listed by TCRdb under 2021. Library preparation employed the immunoSEQ multiplex PCR assay. The immuneACCESS repertoire file appears here via TCRdb, limited to in-frame rearrangements. These files lack a portion of the clones; in checked studies, under half of the deficit traces to unresolved V genes, and the cause of the others is not known. The table for this sample lists 100,000 to 150,000 clones; around 84% of them were counted only once. About 16% of the sample is taken by the ten largest. The label giving this sample's time point can be read as: about 28 days (+/-7) after the second vaccine dose. Sequenced here: peripheral blood, sampled 28 days after the second AZD1222 dose. These receptors were taken from an adult who received the AZD1222 COVID-19 vaccine.

The rearrangement links TRBV5-4 to TRBJ1-2; D gene unclear. The CDR3 contains 14 residues. Germline assignment: CDR1 SGHNT and CDR2 YYREEE (reference sequence). V lost 3 bases to trimming and J lost 8 bases, with 17 bases between them. The CDR3 spells CASSSYNPRWGYTF. The CDR3 coding sequence is TGTGCCAGCAGCTCCTATAACCCCCGTTGGGGCTACACCTTC. The full variable domain, its missing parts supplied by reference TRBV5-4 and TRBJ1-2, is ETGVTQSPTHLIKTRGQQVTLRCSSQSGHNTVSWYQQALGQGPQFIFQYYREEENGRGNFPPRFSGLQFPNYSSELNVNALELDDSALYLCASSSYNPRWGYTFGSGTRLTVV.

V and J are TRBV7-9 and TRBJ2-7, with TRBD2 matching over 9 bases. V trimming: 8 bases; J trimming: 5 bases; junction bases outside the gene matches: 4. The length of the CDR3 is 12 residues. From germline, CDR1 is SEHNR and CDR2 FQNEAQ (reference sequence). The CDR3 region has the DNA TGTGCCAGCCGTAGCGGGAGTCACGAGCAGTACTTC. It specifies CASRSGSHEQYF.

The chain uses TRBV3-1 (or the pseudogene TRBV3-2) and TRBJ2-1; the match to TRBD2 covers 8 bases. This CDR3 comprises 15 residues. Losses at the gene ends were 0 bases for V and 7 bases for J; bases not matched to a gene: 5. Looked up from germline, CDR1 is LGHDT and CDR2 is YNNKEL (reference sequence). The CDR3 loop is CASSQDSSGSNEQFF. The CDR3 DNA reads TGTGCCAGCAGCCAAGATTCTAGCGGGTCAAATGAGCAGTTCTTC.

This clone was picked up a small number of times. The chain employs TRBV6-2 or TRBV6-3 and TRBJ1-6, with 7 bases matching TRBD1. The germline gives CDR1 MNHEY, CDR2 SVGEGT. J gave up 12 bases and V 5 bases, and 10 bases lay outside the gene matches. The CDR3 length is 14 residues. Here the CDR3 reads CASSHGQEGRPLHF. In nucleotides, the CDR3 is TGTGCCAGCAGTCATGGACAGGAGGGGCGACCCCTCCACTTT.